This T cell receptor beta chain is drawn from a study of PD-1 blockade in classical Hodgkin lymphoma. Broader study findings: Reported baseline diversity: healthy donors highest, relapsed/refractory patients lowest. TCR diversity in CD4+, not CD8+, cells rose significantly by C4D1. It was among complete responders that baseline diversity resembled that of newly diagnosed patients. Exclusion was the outcome for patients who began nivolumab under 1 year after ASCT.

TCRdb keeps only in-frame clones here, not all; method: immunoSEQ multiplex PCR. The sample carries approximately 160,000 clones, just under 80% recorded once. All trial patients relapsed after autologous stem cell transplantation. Losses at the gene ends were 4 bases for V and 5 bases for J; bases not matched to a gene: 4. The germline CDR1 and CDR2 sequences are ENHRY and SYGVKD. The CDR3 consists of 13 residues. Details on this clone: Its antigen remains unknown.

This sequence was found in a human donor with classical Hodgkin lymphoma. The sequences come from peripheral blood mononuclear cells (PBMCs), collected before the second cycle of nivolumab. The gene calls are TRBV10-3 and TRBJ1-1; 7 bases are a match to TRBD1. The CDR3 nucleotides read TGTGCCATCAGTGGTCAGGGGGAGACTGAAGCTTTCTTT. Translating gives CAISGQGETEAFF.